A selection of T cell receptor beta chains follows, all from one sample in a study of T-cell memory formation after mild COVID-19. Each CDR3 protein is one row after TCRdb ran MiXCR on the 5' RACE reads. The sample has approximately 300,000 distinct CDR3 sequences; just under 20% are singletons. The specimen sequenced was PBMCs or a T cell subset sorted from them (not recorded which). These receptors were obtained from a man younger than 35 who had mild COVID-19 (a few samples of this study predate the infection). Cell type and time point are not known. Each CDR3 is given without its conserved first and last residue. The order of the fields is J gene, V gene, CDR3 protein.

>TRBJ2-5|TRBV7-9
ASSSKGAQETQY
>TRBJ2-1|TRBV28
ATRPGQPYNEQF
>TRBJ2-2|TRBV5-1
ASSVDRGQTGELF
>TRBJ2-1|TRBV27
ASSFDGNEQF
>TRBJ1-2|TRBV20-1
SASKGGARGYGYT
>TRBJ2-3|TRBV5-4
ASSLAGTGMADTQY
>TRBJ1-1|TRBV5-1
ASSFYMTNTEAF
>TRBJ2-1|TRBV3-1
ATHLGQGSNEQF
>TRBJ2-2|TRBV5-1
ASRYFGLVTGELF
>TRBJ1-2|TRBV7-2
ARAGLYGYT
>TRBJ2-5|TRBV5-1
ASSLIGQNQETQY
>TRBJ1-2|TRBV6-1
ASSEIGEGYGYT
>TRBJ1-5|TRBV12-3/TRBV12-4
ASSLFSNQPQH
>TRBJ2-1|TRBV5-1
ASSKRSGTGEAVNEQF
>TRBJ1-1|TRBV10-3
AISEDDGSRGIEAF
>TRBJ1-2|TRBV4-1
ASRGTGEYGYT
>TRBJ2-4|TRBV21-1
ASSTGPGQVLPLAKNIQY
>TRBJ1-3|TRBV7-2
ASSPANGNTIY
>TRBJ2-5|TRBV5-1
ASSLGGEETQY
>TRBJ1-2|TRBV12-3/TRBV12-4
ASSRDGNYGYT
>TRBJ2-3|TRBV2
ASRRAGGPIGTDTQY
>TRBJ2-5|TRBV7-9
ASSLETGYHQETQY
>TRBJ2-1|TRBV29-1
SVDGLAGFSYNEQF
>TRBJ1-6|TRBV12-3/TRBV12-4
ASRLSGGNSPLH
>TRBJ1-1|TRBV20-1
SARDSFMVNTEAF
>TRBJ2-6|TRBV7-9
ASSSPLRQGQLSGANVLT
>TRBJ2-7|TRBV7-2
ASSLIGREQY
>TRBJ2-5|TRBV11-2
ASSSTGLADQETQY
>TRBJ2-5|TRBV7-6
ASSLRGYRETQY
>TRBJ2-7|TRBV7-9
ASSHGLGSSYEQY
>TRBJ2-1|TRBV7-9
ASSRGLTNEQF
>TRBJ2-7|TRBV5-1
ASSLEGQGADEQY
>TRBJ1-3|TRBV18
ASSPRGDVSGNTIY